This T cell receptor (beta chain) stems from a study of Graves' ophthalmopathy and Graves' hyperthyroidism. Amplification targeted the TCR beta CDR3 regions, with RNA transcripts as the source material. Second-round multiplex PCR came after first-round RT-PCR with HTBI primers. MiXCR, applied by TCRdb to the multiplex PCR reads, yields one record per CDR3 protein. The data hold about 1.2 million distinct CDR3 sequences, with 35% to 40% observed a single time. Study-level results: Progression of ophthalmopathy was predicted by the model with more than 70% sensitivity and roughly 73% specificity. Stable hyperthyroidism and ophthalmopathy were told apart by a 13-signature model, which achieved 85% to 90% sensitivity and over 65% specificity. In blood appeared most of the expanded thyroid clonotypes whose frequency exceeded 0.001.

In this sample, this clonotype turned up a few times. The antigen is undetermined. Material for sequencing was peripheral blood or thyroid tissue (not recorded which). This TCR was recovered from an adult man with Graves' hyperthyroidism.

The DNA for the CDR3 is TGCAGCGTTGAAGTCCACGGAGGACGAGACACTGAAGCTTTCTTT. It encodes CSVEVHGGRDTEAFF. This sequence joins TRBV29-1 and TRBJ1-1; D call uncertain. Germline V gene sequence: CDR1 SQVTM, CDR2 ANQGSEA. V was trimmed by 1 base and J by 3 bases, leaving 15 bases between them. There are 15 residues in the CDR3.